Shown below are 6 T cell receptor beta chains from a single sample sequenced in a study of shared clonotypes between healthy human individuals. Produced via immunoSEQ multiplex PCR; TCRdb's table is partial and in-frame only. The table shows 95,000 to 120,000 clones, with more than 65% occurring only once. Source material: memory CD8+ T cells sorted from blood. The subset denotes: CD45RO+ cells pooled with CCR7-negative TemRA cells. The source of these receptors is a woman younger than 45 in good health.

The chain is built from TRBV28 and TRBJ2-7; unclear D gene. Trimming shortened V by 4 bases and J by 4 bases, and 20 bases separated the two germline ends. Germline V lookup: CDR1 MDHEN, CDR2 SYDVKM. This CDR3 contains 16 residues. This CDR3 reads CASSSAAPPLGYEQYF. The CDR3 DNA reads TGTGCCAGCAGTTCGGCAGCTCCGCCCTTAGGTTACGAGCAGTACTTC.

The rearrangement links TRBV7-8 to TRBJ1-2; possibly TRBD1 for D (6 bases). Trimming left V 0 bases short and J 0 bases short, with 8 bases between. This CDR3 has 15 residues. Germline assignment: CDR1 SGHVS and CDR2 FQNEAQ. In DNA, the CDR3 is TGTGCCAGCAGCTTAGCGACAGGATCTAACTATGGCTACACCTTC. Translated, it gives CASSLATGSNYGYTF.

The genes are TRBV4-1 and TRBJ2-1, with TRBD2 identical over 8 bases. This CDR3 is built from 20 residues. The junction had 21 bases not matched to a gene; V was cut back by 0 bases and J by 8 bases. Germline CDR1 reads MGHRA; CDR2 reads YSYEKL. CDR3 nucleotides: TGCGCCAGCAGCCAAGATTCAAGGATTCGACGACCGGGAGGGGGGTATGAGCAGTTCTTC. Its protein is CASSQDSRIRRPGGGYEQFF.

This rearrangement joins TRBV27 to TRBJ2-1, with D tentatively TRBD2 (5 bases). In germline, CDR1 is MNHEY, CDR2 SMNVEV (reference sequence). V gave up 4 bases and J gave up 7 bases, with 26 bases separating them. CDR3 length: 18 amino acids. CDR3 protein: CASSWGGTGGRPWNEQFF. In DNA, the CDR3 is TGTGCCAGCAGTTGGGGTGGAACCGGAGGACGACCATGGAATGAGCAGTTCTTC.

The rearrangement links TRBV9 to TRBJ2-1; possibly TRBD1 for D (6 bases). The V end was cut by 0 bases, the J end by 7 bases, with 14 bases between. This CDR3 region has 15 residues. The germline V gene encodes CDR1 SGDLS and CDR2 YYNGEE. CDR3 protein: CASSVGTGTGNEQFF. For the CDR3, the DNA is TGTGCCAGCAGCGTAGGAACAGGGACGGGGAATGAGCAGTTCTTC.

J is TRBJ2-1 and V is TRBV5-6, with 7 bases lining up with TRBD2. CDR1 and CDR2 (germline): SGHDT, YYEEEE. The CDR3 length is 15 residues. After removal of 5 bases from V and 2 bases from J, the junction contained 7 bases not matched to a gene. Here the CDR3 reads CASSSREFPYNEQFF. CDR3 DNA sequence: TGTGCCAGCAGTTCGCGGGAGTTCCCCTACAATGAGCAGTTCTTC. Supplemented by reference TRBV5-6 and TRBJ2-1, the full variable domain reads DAGVTQSPTHLIKTRGQQVTLRCSPKSGHDTVSWYQQALGQGPQFIFQYYEEEERQRGNFPDRFSGHQFPNYSSELNVNALLLGDSALYLCASSSREFPYNEQFFGPGTRLTVL.